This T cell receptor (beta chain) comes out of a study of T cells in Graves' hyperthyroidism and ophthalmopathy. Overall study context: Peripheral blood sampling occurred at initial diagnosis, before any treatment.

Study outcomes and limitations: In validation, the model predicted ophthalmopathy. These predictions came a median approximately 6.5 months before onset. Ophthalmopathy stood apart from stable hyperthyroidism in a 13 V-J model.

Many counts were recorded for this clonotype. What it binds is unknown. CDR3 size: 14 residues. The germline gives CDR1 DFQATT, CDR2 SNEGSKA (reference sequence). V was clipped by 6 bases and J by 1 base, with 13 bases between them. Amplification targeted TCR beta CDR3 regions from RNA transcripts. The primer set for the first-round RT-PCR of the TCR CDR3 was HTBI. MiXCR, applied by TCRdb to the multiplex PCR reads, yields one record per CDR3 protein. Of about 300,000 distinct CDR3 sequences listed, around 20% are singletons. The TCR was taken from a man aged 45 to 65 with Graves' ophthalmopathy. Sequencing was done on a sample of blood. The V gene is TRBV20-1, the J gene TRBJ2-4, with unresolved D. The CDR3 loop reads CSALQTVAKNIQYF. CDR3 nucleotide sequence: TGCAGTGCCCTCCAGACGGTGGCCAAAAACATTCAGTACTTC.